The clone carrying this TCR beta chain was counted only a few times. TCRdb independently ran MiXCR on the 5' RACE reads; one entry per CDR3 protein. The sample contains about 150,000 distinct CDR3 sequences, approximately 15% of which appear only once. The data derive from a study of T-cell memory formation after mild COVID-19. The CDR3 spans 13 residues. Germline assignment: CDR1 LNHDA and CDR2 SQIVND (reference sequence). The germline V and J ends were trimmed by 5 bases and 6 bases, with 10 bases remaining between them. The chain couples TRBV19 to TRBJ2-2; D is uncertain. The clonotype comes from an adult woman who had mild COVID-19 (a few samples of this study predate the infection). Cell type and time point are not known. Input material: PBMCs or a T cell subset sorted from them (not recorded which). The DNA of the CDR3 is TGTGCCAGTAGTCCCTCTTTAGCCGGGGAGCTGTTTTTT. Amino acid sequence: CASSPSLAGELFF.